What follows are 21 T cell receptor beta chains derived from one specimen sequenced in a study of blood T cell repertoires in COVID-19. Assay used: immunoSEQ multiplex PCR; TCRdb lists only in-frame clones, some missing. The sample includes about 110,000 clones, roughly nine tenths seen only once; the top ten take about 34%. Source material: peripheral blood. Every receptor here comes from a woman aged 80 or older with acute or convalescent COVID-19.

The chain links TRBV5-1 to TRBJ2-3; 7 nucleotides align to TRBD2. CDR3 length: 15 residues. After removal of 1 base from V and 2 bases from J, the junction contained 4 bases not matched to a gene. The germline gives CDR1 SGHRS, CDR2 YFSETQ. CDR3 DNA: TGCGCCAGCAGCTTGATCGGGGGGAACACAGATACGCAGTATTTT. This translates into CASSLIGGNTDTQYF.

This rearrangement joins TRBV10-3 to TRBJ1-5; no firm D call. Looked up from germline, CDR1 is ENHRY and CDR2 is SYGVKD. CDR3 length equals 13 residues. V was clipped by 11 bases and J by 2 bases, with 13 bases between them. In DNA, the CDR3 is TGTGCCGTCGGGGAGGACCGCAATCAGCCCCAGCATTTT. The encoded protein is CAVGEDRNQPQHF.

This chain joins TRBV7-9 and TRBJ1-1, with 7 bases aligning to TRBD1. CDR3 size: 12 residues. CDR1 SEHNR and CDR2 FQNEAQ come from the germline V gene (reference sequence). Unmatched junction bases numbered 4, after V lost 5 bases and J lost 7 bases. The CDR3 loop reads CASSPRQGEAFF. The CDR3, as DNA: TGTGCCAGCAGCCCAAGACAGGGTGAAGCTTTCTTT.

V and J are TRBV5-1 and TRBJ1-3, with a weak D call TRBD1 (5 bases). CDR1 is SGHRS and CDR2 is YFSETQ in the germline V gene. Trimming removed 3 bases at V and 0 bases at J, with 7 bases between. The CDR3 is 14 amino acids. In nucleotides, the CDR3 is TGCGCCAGCAGCTCAGGGAACTCTGGAAACACCATATATTTT. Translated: CASSSGNSGNTIYF.

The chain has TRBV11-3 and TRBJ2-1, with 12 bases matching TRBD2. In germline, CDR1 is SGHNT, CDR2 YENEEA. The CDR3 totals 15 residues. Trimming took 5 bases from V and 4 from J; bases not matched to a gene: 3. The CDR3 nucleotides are TGTGCCAGCAGCCGTACTAGCGGGGGGTACAATGAGCAGTTCTTC. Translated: CASSRTSGGYNEQFF.

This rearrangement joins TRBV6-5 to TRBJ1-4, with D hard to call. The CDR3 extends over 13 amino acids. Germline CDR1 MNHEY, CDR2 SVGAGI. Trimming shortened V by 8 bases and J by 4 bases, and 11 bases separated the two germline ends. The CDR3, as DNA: TGTGCCAGCTGTCGCCAGAATAATGAAAAACTGTTTTTT. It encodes CASCRQNNEKLFF.

The CDR3 nucleotides read TGTGCCAGCAGCTCCTCTATGGTAGCGGGGGGAGCAGATACGCAGTATTTT. Its protein product is CASSSSMVAGGADTQYF. The chain recombines TRBV3-1 (or the pseudogene TRBV3-2) with TRBJ2-3; 10 bases agree with TRBD2. J gave up 4 bases and V 5 bases, and 12 bases lay outside the gene matches. Germline-derived CDR1 and CDR2 are LGHDT and YNNKEL (reference sequence). This CDR3 spans 17 amino acids.

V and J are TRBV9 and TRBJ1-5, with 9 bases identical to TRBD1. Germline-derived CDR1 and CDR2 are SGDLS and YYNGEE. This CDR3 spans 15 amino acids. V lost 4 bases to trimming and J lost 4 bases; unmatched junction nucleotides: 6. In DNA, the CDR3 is TGTGCCAGCAGCCCCCAAGGACAGGGGAATCAGCCCCAGCATTTT. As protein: CASSPQGQGNQPQHF. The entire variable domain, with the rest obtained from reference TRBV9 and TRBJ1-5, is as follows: DSGVTQTPKHLITATGQRVTLRCSPRSGDLSVYWYQQSLDQGLQFLIQYYNGEERAKGNILERFSAQQFPDLHSELNLSSLELGDSALYFCASSPQGQGNQPQHFGDGTRLSIL.

The DNA for the CDR3 is TGTGCCAGCAGTTACGTGGGCCTCCTACCCTTCTTC. Translated, it gives CASSYVGLLPFF. The chain employs TRBV6-6 and TRBJ2-1; D is unresolved. Germline values: CDR1 MNHNY, CDR2 SVGAGI (reference sequence). V lost 2 bases to trimming and J lost 16 bases, with 15 bases between them. This CDR3 region has 12 residues.

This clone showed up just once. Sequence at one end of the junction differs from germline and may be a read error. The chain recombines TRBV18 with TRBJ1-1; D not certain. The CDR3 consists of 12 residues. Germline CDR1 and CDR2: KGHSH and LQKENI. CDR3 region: CAGSWGAAEAFF. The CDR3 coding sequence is TGTGCCGGCTCATGGGGAGCTGCTGAAGCTTTCTTT.

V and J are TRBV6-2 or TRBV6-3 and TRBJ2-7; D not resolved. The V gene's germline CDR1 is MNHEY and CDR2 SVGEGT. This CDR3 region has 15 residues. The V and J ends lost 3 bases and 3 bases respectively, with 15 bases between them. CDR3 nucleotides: TGTGCCAGCAGTTATGGGCCGTCGAAGAGCTACGAGCAGTACTTC. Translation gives CASSYGPSKSYEQYF.

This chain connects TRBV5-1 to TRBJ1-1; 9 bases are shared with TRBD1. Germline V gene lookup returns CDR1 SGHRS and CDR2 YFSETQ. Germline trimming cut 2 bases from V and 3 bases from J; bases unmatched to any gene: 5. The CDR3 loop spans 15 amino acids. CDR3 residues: CASSLTGGMDTEAFF. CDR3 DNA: TGCGCCAGCAGCTTAACAGGGGGCATGGACACTGAAGCTTTCTTT. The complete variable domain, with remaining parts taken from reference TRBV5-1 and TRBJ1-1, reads KAGVTQTPRYLIKTRGQQVTLSCSPISGHRSVSWYQQTPGQGLQFLFEYFSETQRNKGNFPGRFSGRQFSNSRSEMNVSTLELGDSALYLCASSLTGGMDTEAFFGQGTRLTVV.

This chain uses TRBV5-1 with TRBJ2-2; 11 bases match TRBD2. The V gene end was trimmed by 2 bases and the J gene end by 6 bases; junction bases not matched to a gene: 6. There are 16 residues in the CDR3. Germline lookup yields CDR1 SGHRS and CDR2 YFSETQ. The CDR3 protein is CASSFSSGGAAGELFF. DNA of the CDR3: TGCGCCAGCAGCTTTAGTAGCGGGGGGGCGGCCGGGGAGCTGTTTTTT. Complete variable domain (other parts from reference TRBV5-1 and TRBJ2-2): KAGVTQTPRYLIKTRGQQVTLSCSPISGHRSVSWYQQTPGQGLQFLFEYFSETQRNKGNFPGRFSGRQFSNSRSEMNVSTLELGDSALYLCASSFSSGGAAGELFFGEGSRLTVL.

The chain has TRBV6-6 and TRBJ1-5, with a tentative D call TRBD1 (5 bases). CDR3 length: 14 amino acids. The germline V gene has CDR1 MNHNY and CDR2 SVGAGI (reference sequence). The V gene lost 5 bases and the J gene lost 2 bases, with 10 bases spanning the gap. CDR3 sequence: CASSHGRGNQPQHF. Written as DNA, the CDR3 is TGTGCCAGCAGTCACGGCAGGGGCAATCAGCCCCAGCATTTT.

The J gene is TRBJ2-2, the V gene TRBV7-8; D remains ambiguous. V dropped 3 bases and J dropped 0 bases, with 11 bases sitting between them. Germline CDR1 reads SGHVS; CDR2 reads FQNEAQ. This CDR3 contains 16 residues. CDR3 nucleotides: TGTGCCAGCAGCTTGGCGGCGCCAGCGAACACCGGGGAGCTGTTTTTT. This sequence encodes CASSLAAPANTGELFF.

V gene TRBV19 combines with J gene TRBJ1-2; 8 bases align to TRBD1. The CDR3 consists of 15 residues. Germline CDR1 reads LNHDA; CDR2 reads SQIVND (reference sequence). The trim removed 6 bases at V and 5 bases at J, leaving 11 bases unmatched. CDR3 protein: CASSHLQGAGYGYTF. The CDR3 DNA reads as TGTGCCAGTAGCCACCTTCAGGGGGCCGGTTATGGCTACACCTTC. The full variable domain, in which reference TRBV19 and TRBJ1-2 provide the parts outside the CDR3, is DGGITQSPKYLFRKEGQNVTLSCEQNLNHDAMYWYRQDPGQGLRLIYYSQIVNDFQKGDIAEGYSVSREKKESFPLTVTSAQKNPTAFYLCASSHLQGAGYGYTFGSGTRLTVV.

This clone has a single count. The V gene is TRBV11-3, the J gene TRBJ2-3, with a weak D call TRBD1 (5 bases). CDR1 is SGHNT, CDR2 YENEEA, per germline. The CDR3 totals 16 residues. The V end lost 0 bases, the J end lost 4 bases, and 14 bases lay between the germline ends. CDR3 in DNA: TGTGCCAGCAGCTTAGATTCAGGGCTGTTTCCAGATACGCAGTATTTT. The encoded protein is CASSLDSGLFPDTQYF. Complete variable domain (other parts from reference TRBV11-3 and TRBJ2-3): EAGVVQSPRYKIIEKKQPVAFWCNPISGHNTLYWYLQNLGQGPELLIRYENEEAVDDSQLPKDRFSAERLKGVDSTLKIQPAELGDSAVYLCASSLDSGLFPDTQYFGPGTRLTVL.

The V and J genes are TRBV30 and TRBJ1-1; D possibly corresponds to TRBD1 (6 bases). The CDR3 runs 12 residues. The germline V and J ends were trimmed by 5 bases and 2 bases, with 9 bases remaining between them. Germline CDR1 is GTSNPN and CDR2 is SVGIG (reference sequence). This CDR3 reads CAWDRLNTEAFF. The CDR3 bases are TGTGCCTGGGACAGGCTAAACACTGAAGCTTTCTTT.

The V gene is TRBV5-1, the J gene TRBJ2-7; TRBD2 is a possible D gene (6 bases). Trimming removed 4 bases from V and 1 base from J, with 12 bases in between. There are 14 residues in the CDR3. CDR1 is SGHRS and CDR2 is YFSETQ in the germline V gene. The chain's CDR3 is CASSPEGFSYEQYF. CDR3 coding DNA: TGCGCCAGCAGCCCGGAGGGGTTTTCCTACGAGCAGTACTTC.

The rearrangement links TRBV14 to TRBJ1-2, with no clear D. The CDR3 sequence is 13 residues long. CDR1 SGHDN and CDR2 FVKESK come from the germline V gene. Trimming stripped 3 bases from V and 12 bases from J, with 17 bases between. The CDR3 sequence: CASSHVQGGRDTF. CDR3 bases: TGTGCCAGCAGCCATGTCCAAGGAGGGCGAGACACCTTC. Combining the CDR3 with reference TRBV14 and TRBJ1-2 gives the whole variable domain EAGVTQFPSHSVIEKGQTVTLRCDPISGHDNLYWYRRVMGKEIKFLLHFVKESKQDESGMPNNRFLAERTGGTYSTLKVQPAELEDSGVYFCASSHVQGGRDTFGSGTRLTVV.

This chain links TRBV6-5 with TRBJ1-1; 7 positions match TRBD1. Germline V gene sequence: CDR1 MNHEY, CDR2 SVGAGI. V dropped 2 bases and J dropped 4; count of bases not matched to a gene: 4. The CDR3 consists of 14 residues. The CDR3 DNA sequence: TGTGCCAGCAGTTACACAACAGGGGCCACTGAAGCTTTCTTT. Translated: CASSYTTGATEAFF.